This TCR beta chain was documented in a study of STAT3 mutations in large granular lymphocyte leukemia. Remarks on this clone: The antigen is unknown.

The method was immunoSEQ multiplex PCR; TCRdb's version includes in-frame clones alone and lacks a portion of them. This sample has approximately 42,000 clones; about 81% occur once, and the top ten carry 0.43%. Study outcomes and limitations: Every T-cell large granular lymphocyte leukemia patient had at least one immunodominant TCR beta clonotype.

The sequence was obtained from a human donor with T large granular lymphocyte leukemia. Some clones in this sample may be carry-over from other donors' samples. The source material was PBMCs.

The CDR3: CAWSREGNQPQHF. The CDR3 DNA reads as TGTGCCTGGAGCCGAGAGGGCAATCAGCCCCAGCATTTT. J is TRBJ1-5 and V is TRBV30; D is undetermined. CDR3 size: 13 residues. The V gene's germline CDR1 is GTSNPN and CDR2 SVGIG (reference sequence). Between the trimmed V and J ends, which lost 3 bases and 2 bases, there was a span of 8 bases.